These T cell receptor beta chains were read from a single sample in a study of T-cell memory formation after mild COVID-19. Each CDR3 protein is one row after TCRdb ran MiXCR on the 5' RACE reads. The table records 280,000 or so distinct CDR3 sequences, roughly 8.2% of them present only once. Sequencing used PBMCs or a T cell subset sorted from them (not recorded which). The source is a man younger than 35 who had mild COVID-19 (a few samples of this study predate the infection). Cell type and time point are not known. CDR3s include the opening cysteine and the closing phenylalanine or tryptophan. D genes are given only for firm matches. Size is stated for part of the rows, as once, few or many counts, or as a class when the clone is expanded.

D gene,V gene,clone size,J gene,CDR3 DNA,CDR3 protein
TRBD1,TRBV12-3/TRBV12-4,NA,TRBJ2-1,TGTGCCAGCAGTCCCCCAACCGGGACAGGGTACGGTGAGCAGTTCTTC,CASSPPTGTGYGEQFF
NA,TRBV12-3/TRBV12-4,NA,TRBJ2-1,TGTGCCAGCAGTGCCGAAGGGGTAGAGAAGGGGTTCTTC,CASSAEGVEKGFF
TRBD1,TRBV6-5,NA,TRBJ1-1,TGTGCCAGCAGTACCCGGACAGGGATCACTGAAGCTTTCTTT,CASSTRTGITEAFF
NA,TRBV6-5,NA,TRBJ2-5,TGTGCCAGCAGTTACTCCTGGGCACAAGAGACCCAGTACTTC,CASSYSWAQETQYF
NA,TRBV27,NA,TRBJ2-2,TGTGCCAGCAGCCAAATCCCCGGGGAGCTGTTTTTT,CASSQIPGELFF
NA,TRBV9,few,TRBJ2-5,TGTGCCAGCAGCCTCGGGGGATTCGGCGGACAAGAGACCCAGTACTTC,CASSLGGFGGQETQYF
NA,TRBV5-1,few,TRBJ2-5,TGCGCCAGCAGCTTGGCTAGAAGGCAAGAGACCCAGTACTTC,CASSLARRQETQYF
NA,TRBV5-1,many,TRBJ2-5,TGCGCCAGCAGCTTGGCAGGGGCATCGGAGACCCAGTACTTC,CASSLAGASETQYF
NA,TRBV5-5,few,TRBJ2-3,TGTGCCAGCAGACGGGACGTTACTAGCACAGATACGCAGTATTTT,CASRRDVTSTDTQYF
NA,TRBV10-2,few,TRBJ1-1,TGCGCCAGCAGTTTGGGGGCCGCTGAAGCTTTCTTT,CASSLGAAEAFF
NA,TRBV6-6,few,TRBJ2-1,TGTGCCAGCAGTAGGGGCGTTGGTGAGCAGTTCTTC,CASSRGVGEQFF
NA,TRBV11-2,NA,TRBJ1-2,TGTGCCAGCAGCCCAAGAAGGGGGGCGCTTTCTGGCTACACCTTC,CASSPRRGALSGYTF
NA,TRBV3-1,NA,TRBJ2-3,TGTGCCAGCAGTCCCAGGGGCCCGTTGATCACAGATACGCAGTATTTT,CASSPRGPLITDTQYF
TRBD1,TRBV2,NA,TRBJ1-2,TGTGACAGCAGTTCCGGGGACAGGGCGGATCGCTACACCTTC,CDSSSGDRADRYTF
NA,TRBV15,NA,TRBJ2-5,TGTGCCACCAGCAGAGATCAGAGGACCCAGTACTTC,CATSRDQRTQYF
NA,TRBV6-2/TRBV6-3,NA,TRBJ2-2,TGTGCCAGCGCGGGTCAGGGAAGCACCGGGGAGCTGTTTTTT,CASAGQGSTGELFF
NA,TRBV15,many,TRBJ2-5,TGTGCCACCAGCAGAGATTTGGAGACCCAGTACTTC,CATSRDLETQYF
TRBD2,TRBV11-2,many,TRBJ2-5,TGTGCCAGCAGCTTCCGGACTAGCGGGGGGACGGAGACCCAGTACTTC,CASSFRTSGGTETQYF
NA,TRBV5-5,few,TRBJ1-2,TGTGCCAGCAGCTTGTGGTATGGAGGCTACACCTTC,CASSLWYGGYTF
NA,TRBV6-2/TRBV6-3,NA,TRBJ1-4,TGTGCCATCAGTTACCCAGCGGTACGGGCGGAAAAACTGTTTTTT,CAISYPAVRAEKLFF
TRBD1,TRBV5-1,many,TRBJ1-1,TGCGCCACCTCAAGCTGGGCAGGGGGCACTGAAGCTTTCTTT,CATSSWAGGTEAFF
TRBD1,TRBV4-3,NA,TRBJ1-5,TGCGCCAGCAGCCAAGATATTGAACGGACAGGCGATGATCAGCCCCAGCATTTT,CASSQDIERTGDDQPQHF
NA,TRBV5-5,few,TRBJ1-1,TGTGCCAGCAGCTTCGTAAGACCGGGTCCGATAGTGAACACTGAAGCTTTCTTT,CASSFVRPGPIVNTEAFF
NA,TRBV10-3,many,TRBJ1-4,TGTGCCATCAGTGAGGTCCAGGGCGGTGAAAAACTGTTTTTT,CAISEVQGGEKLFF
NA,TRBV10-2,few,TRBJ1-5,TGCGCCAGCAGTGAGTCTTTCAATCAGCCCCAGCATTTT,CASSESFNQPQHF
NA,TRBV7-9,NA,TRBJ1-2,TGTGCCAGCAGCTCGCCCACGCTCCCCATCTATGGCTACACCTTC,CASSSPTLPIYGYTF
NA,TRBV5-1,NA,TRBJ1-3,TGCGCCAGCAGGAGGACTTTCTCTGGAAACACCATATATTTT,CASRRTFSGNTIYF
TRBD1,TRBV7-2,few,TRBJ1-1,TGTGCCAGCAGCTTAAACAGGGGCGTGGGGAACACTGAAGCTTTCTTT,CASSLNRGVGNTEAFF
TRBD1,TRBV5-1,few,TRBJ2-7,TGCGCCAGCAGCAGGGACAGCGCTACCTCCTACGAGCAGTACTTC,CASSRDSATSYEQYF
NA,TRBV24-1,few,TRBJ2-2,TGTGCCACCAGTGATTGGGCCTACACCGGGGAGCTGTTTTTT,CATSDWAYTGELFF
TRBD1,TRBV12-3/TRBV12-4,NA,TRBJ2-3,TGTGCCATCAGGGGGACAGGGTGGACAGATACGCAGTATTTT,CAIRGTGWTDTQYF
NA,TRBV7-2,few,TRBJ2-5,TGTGCCAGCAGCCTAAACCGGGGAGCTTCGTATCCGGGGGACCAGACCCAGTACTTC,CASSLNRGASYPGDQTQYF
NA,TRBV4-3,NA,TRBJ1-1,TGCGCCAGCAGCCAAGATAGTGGGGAAACTGAAGCTTTCTTT,CASSQDSGETEAFF
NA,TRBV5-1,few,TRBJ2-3,TGCGCCAGCAGTCCCCCTCCCGGGGGCCCTAGCACAGATACGCAGTATTTT,CASSPPPGGPSTDTQYF
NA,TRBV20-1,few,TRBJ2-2,TGCAGTGCTAAAAGGCAGGGAAACACCGGGGAGCTGTTTTTT,CSAKRQGNTGELFF
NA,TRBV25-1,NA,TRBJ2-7,TGTGCCAGCAGTGGCGACAGGGAGGTTAACGAGCAGTACTTC,CASSGDREVNEQYF
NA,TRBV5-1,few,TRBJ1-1,TGCGCCAGCAGCTTCACAGTCGGGTTGGGCACTGAAGCTTTCTTT,CASSFTVGLGTEAFF
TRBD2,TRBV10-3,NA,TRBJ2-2,TGTTCCATCAGCTCTGCTAGCGGGGCGAACACCGGGGAGCTGTTTTTT,CSISSASGANTGELFF
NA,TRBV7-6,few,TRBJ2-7,TGTGCCAGCAGCTCCCGATTAGGGGGGACAAATTCCTACGAGCAGTACTTC,CASSSRLGGTNSYEQYF
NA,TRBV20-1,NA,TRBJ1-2,TGCAGTGTCGCGGTCAACTATGGCTACACCTTC,CSVAVNYGYTF
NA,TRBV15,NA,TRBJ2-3,TGTGCCACCAGCAGAGTTACAGGGATTCCAGATACGCAGTATTTT,CATSRVTGIPDTQYF
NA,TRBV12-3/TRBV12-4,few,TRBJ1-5,TGTGCCAGCGTTGGGGAGGGGAATCAGCCCCAGCATTTT,CASVGEGNQPQHF
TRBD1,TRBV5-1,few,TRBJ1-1,TGCGCCAGCAGCTTGGGCAATTCGGGACAGGGAGGATCTGAAGCTTTCTTT,CASSLGNSGQGGSEAFF
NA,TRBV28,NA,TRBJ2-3,TGTGCCAGCAGTTTAGGAGGCGCGGGGAACACAGATACGCAGTATTTT,CASSLGGAGNTDTQYF
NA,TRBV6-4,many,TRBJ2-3,TGTGCCAGCAGTGAGGGGAGCACAGATACGCAGTATTTT,CASSEGSTDTQYF
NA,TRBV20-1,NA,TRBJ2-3,TGCAGTGCTAGACCGGCGGGGACTAGCACAGATACGCAGTATTTT,CSARPAGTSTDTQYF
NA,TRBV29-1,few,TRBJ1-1,TGCAGCGTTGAAGTACAGAACACTGAAGCTTTCTTT,CSVEVQNTEAFF
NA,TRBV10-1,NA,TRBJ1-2,TGCGCCATCCCCCTCGGCCCGGGCCCCGAGGATGGCTACACCTTC,CAIPLGPGPEDGYTF
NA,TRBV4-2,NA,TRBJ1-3,TGTGCCAGCAGCCAAGATACCAGTAGCTCTGGAAACACCATATATTTT,CASSQDTSSSGNTIYF
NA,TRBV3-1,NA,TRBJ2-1,TGTGCCAGCAGCAACCTCTACGGGGTGGGATCCTACAATGAGCAGTTCTTC,CASSNLYGVGSYNEQFF
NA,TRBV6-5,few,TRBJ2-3,TGTGCCTCCCGTTCGGGGCGTTTCTCTCAGATTGAGAATTTT,CASRSGRFSQIENF
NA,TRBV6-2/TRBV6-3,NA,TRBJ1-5,TGTGCCAGCAGTTCACAGGGATTGGGTCAGCCCCAGCATTTT,CASSSQGLGQPQHF
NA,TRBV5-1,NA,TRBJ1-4,TGCGCCAGCAGCCCGGGGACGGCTAATGAAAAACTGTTTTTT,CASSPGTANEKLFF
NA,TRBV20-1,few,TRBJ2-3,TGCAGTGCTGAAGACCGAAGCACAGATACGCAGTATTTT,CSAEDRSTDTQYF
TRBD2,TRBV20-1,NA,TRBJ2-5,TGCAGTGGCGGCATATCTGAGGGAGGGGAGACCCAGTACTTC,CSGGISEGGETQYF
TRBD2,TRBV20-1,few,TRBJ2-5,TGCAGTGCTAGAGATCCGGATAGCGGGGAGACCCAGTACTTC,CSARDPDSGETQYF
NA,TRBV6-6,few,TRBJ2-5,TGTGCCAGCAGTTACAACGGGGGCGGGGAGACCCAGTACTTC,CASSYNGGGETQYF
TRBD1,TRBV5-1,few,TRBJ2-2,TGCGCCAGCAGCCCCCCGCAGGGGGTCACCGGGGAGCTGTTTTTT,CASSPPQGVTGELFF
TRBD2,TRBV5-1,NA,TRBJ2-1,TGCGCCAGCAGCCACCTAGCGGGGTCAGGCGATGAGCAGTTCTTC,CASSHLAGSGDEQFF
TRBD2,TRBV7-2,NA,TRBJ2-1,TGTGCCAGCAGCTTAGCTGTTCGGGGGGGCCAGAATGAGCAGTTCTTC,CASSLAVRGGQNEQFF